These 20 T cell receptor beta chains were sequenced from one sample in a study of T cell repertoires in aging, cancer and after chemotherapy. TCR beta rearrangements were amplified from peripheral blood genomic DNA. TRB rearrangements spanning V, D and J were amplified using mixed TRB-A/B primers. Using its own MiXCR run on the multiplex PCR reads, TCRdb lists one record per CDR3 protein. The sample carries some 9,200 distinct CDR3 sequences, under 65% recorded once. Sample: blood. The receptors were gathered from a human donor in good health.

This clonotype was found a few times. CDR3 region: CASSRDRAYEQYF. DNA for the CDR3: TGTGCCAGCAGTAGGGACAGGGCCTACGAGCAGTACTTC. The chain links TRBV12-3 or TRBV12-4 to TRBJ2-5; TRBD1 aligns across 9 bases. Near its end, the DNA agrees better with TRBJ2-7, so the J call may be wrong. The CDR3 runs to 13 residues.

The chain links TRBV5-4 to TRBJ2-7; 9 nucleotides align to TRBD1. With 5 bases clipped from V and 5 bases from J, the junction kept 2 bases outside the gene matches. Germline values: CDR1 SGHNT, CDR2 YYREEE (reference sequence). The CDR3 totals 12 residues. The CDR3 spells CASSGDRDEQYF. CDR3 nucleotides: TGTGCCAGCAGTGGGGACAGGGACGAGCAGTACTTC.

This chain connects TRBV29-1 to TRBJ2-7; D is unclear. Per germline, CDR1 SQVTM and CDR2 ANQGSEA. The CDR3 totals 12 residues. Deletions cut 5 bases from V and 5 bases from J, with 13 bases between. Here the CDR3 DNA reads TGCAGCGTTTCATGGGTAGTGGACGAGCAGTACTTC. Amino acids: CSVSWVVDEQYF.

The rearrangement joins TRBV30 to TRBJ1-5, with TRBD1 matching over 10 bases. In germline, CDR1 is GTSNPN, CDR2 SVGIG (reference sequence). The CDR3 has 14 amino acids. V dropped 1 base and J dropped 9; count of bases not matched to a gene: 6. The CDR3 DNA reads TGTGCCTGGAGTGGAGGGACAGGGGAAAGGCCCCAGCATTTT. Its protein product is CAWSGGTGERPQHF.

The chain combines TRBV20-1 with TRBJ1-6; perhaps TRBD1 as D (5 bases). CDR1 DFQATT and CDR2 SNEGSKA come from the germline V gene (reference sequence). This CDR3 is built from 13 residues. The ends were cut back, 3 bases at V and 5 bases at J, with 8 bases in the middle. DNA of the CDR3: TGCAGTGCTAGTTTCAGGGATAATTCACCCCTCCACTTT. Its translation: CSASFRDNSPLHF.

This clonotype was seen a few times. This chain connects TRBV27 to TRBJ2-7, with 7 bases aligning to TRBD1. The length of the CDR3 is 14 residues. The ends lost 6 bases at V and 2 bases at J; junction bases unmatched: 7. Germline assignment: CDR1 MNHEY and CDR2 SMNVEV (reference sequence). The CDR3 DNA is TGTGCCAGCAGGTCGACAGGGTGGCCCTACGAGCAGTACTTC. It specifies CASRSTGWPYEQYF.

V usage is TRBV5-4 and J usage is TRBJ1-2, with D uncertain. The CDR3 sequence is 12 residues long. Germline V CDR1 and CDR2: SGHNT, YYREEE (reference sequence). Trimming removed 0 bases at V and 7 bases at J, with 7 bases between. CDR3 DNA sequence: TGTGCCAGCAGCTTGGATGGGTTTGGCTACACCTTC. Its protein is CASSLDGFGYTF.

The CDR3 loop reads CAWSVGSGYTDTQYF. Written as DNA, the CDR3 is TGTGCCTGGAGTGTAGGATCCGGGTACACAGATACGCAGTATTTT. The rearrangement joins TRBV30 to TRBJ2-3, with D uncertain. The CDR3 contains 15 residues. CDR1 and CDR2 (germline): GTSNPN, SVGIG (reference sequence). Trimming removed 0 bases from V and 2 bases from J, with 12 bases in between.

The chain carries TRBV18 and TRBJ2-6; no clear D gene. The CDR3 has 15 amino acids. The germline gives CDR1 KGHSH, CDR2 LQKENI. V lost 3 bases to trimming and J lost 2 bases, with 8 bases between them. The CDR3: CASSPVLAGANVLTF. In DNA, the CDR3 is TGTGCCAGCTCACCGGTCCTAGCTGGGGCCAACGTCCTGACTTTC.

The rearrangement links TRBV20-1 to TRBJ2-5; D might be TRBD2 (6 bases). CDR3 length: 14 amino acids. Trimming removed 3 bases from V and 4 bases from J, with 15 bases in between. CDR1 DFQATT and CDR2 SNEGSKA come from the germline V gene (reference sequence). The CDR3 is CSASPTGSRETQYF. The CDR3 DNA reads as TGCAGTGCTAGTCCGACCGGGAGTCGAGAGACCCAGTACTTC.

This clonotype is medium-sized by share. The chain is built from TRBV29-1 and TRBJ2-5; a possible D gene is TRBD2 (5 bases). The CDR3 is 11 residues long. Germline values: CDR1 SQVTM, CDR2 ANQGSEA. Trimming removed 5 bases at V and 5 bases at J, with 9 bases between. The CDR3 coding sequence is TGCAGCGTTTCCCAGCGGGAGACCCAGTACTTC. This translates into CSVSQRETQYF.

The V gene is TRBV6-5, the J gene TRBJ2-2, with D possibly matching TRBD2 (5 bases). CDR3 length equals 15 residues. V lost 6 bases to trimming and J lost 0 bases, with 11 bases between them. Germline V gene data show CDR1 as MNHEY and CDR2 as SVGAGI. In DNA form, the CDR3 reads TGTGCCAGCAGGACTGGAGGAGCGAACACCGGGGAGCTGTTTTTT. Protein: CASRTGGANTGELFF.

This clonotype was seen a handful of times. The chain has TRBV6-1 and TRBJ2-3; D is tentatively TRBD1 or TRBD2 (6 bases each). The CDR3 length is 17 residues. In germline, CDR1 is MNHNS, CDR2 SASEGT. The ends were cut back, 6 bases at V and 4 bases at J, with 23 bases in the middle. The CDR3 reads CASSTDPGKRGADTQYF. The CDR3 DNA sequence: TGTGCCAGCAGCACGGACCCCGGGAAGAGGGGGGCAGATACGCAGTATTTT.

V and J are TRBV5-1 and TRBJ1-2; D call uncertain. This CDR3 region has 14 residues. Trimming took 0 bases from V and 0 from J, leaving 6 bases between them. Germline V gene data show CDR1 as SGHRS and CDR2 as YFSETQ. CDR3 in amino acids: CASSLAGANYGYTF. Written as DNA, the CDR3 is TGCGCCAGCAGCTTGGCTGGGGCTAACTATGGCTACACCTTC.

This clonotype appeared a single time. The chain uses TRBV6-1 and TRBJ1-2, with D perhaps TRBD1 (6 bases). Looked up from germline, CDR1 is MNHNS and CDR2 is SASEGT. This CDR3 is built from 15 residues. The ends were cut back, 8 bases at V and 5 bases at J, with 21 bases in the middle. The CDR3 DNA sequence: TGTGCCAGCGGGGGGGCAGCCGTCTATACATATGGCTACACCTTC. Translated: CASGGAAVYTYGYTF.

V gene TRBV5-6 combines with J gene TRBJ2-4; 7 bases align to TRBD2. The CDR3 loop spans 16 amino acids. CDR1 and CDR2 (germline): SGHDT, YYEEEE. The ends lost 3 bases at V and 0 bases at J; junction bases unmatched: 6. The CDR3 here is CASSSDPSGAKNIQYF. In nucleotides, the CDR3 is TGTGCCAGCAGCTCGGATCCTAGCGGAGCCAAAAACATTCAGTACTTC.

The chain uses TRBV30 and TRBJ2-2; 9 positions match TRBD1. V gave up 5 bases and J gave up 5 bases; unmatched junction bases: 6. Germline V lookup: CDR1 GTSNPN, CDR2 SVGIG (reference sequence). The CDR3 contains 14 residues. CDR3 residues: CAWRGQGRTGELFF. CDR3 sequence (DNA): TGTGCCTGGCGAGGACAGGGGAGGACCGGGGAGCTGTTTTTT.

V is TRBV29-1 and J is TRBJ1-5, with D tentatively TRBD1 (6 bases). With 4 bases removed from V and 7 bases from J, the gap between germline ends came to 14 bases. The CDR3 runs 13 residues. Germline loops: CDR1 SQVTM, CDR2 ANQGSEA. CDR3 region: CSVGQEVRQPQHF. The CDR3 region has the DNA TGCAGCGTTGGACAGGAGGTCAGACAGCCCCAGCATTTT.

CDR3 in DNA: TGTGCCAGCAGCTTAGATGTGGGGGGCAATGAGCAGTTCTTC. This encodes CASSLDVGGNEQFF. The rearrangement uses TRBV7-6 and TRBJ2-1; TRBD2 might be the D (6 bases). Germline V gene sequence: CDR1 SGHVS, CDR2 FNYEAQ. The CDR3 covers 14 residues. Trimming pared 1 base from V and 6 bases from J, leaving 10 bases between.

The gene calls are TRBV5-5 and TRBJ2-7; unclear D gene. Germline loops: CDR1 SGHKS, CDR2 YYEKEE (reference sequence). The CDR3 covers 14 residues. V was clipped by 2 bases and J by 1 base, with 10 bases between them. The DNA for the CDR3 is TGTGCCAGCAGCTTAGATGGCCGGTCCTACGAGCAGTACTTC. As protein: CASSLDGRSYEQYF.